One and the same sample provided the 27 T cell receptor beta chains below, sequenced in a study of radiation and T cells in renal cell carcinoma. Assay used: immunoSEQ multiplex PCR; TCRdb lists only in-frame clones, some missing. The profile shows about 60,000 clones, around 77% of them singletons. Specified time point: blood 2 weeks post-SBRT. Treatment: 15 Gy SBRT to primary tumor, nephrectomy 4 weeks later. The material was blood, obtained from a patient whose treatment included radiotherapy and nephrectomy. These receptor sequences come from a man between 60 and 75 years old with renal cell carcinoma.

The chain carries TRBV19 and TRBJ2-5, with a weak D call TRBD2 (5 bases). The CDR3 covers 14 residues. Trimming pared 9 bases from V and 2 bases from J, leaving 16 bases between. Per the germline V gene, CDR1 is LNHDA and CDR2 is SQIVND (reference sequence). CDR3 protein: CASLDRGGQETQYF. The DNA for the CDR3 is TGTGCCAGCTTGGACCGCGGAGGTCAAGAGACCCAGTACTTC.

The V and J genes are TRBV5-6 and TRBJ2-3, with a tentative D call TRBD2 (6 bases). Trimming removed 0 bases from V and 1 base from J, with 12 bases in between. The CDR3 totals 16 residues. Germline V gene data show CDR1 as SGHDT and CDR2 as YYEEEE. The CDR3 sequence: CASSLAGGEGTDTQYF. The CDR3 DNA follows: TGTGCCAGCAGCTTGGCCGGGGGAGAAGGCACAGATACGCAGTATTTT.

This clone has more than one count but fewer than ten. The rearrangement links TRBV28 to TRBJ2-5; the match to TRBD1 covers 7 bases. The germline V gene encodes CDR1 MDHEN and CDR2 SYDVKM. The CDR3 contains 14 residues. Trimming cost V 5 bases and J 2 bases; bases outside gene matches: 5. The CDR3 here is CASSPGQLQETQYF. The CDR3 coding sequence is TGTGCCAGCAGTCCGGGACAGCTTCAAGAGACCCAGTACTTC. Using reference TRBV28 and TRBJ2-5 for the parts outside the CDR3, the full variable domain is DVKVTQSSRYLVKRTGEKVFLECVQDMDHENMFWYRQDPGLGLRLIYFSYDVKMKEKGDIPEGYSVSREKKERFSLILESASTNQTSMYLCASSPGQLQETQYFGPGTRLLVL.

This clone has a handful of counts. CDR3 loop: CASSQGPGNTEAFF. The CDR3 coding sequence is TGTGCCAGCAGCCAGGGACCAGGGAACACTGAAGCTTTCTTT. The chain is built from TRBV7-3 and TRBJ1-1, with D possibly being TRBD1 (5 bases). The CDR3 totals 14 residues. Germline CDR1 reads SGHTA; CDR2 reads FQGTGA. Deletions cut 5 bases from V and 1 base from J, with 11 bases between. Looking up the rest from reference TRBV7-3 and TRBJ1-1 gives the full variable domain: GAGVSQTPSNKVTEKGKYVELRCDPISGHTALYWYRQSLGQGPEFLIYFQGTGAADDSGLPNDRFFAVRPEGSVSTLKIQRTERGDSAVYLCASSQGPGNTEAFFGQGTRLTVV.

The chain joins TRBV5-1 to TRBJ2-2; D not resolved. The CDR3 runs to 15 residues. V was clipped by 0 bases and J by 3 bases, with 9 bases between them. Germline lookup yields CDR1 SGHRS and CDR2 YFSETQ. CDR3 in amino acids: CASSLGFLDTGELFF. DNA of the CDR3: TGCGCCAGCAGCTTGGGGTTTCTTGACACCGGGGAGCTGTTTTTT.

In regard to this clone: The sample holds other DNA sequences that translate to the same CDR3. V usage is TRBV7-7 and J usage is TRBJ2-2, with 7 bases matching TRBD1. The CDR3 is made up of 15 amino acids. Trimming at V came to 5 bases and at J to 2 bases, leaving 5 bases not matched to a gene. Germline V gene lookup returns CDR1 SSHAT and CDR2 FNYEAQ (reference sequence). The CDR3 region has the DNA TGTGCCAGCAGCCCAGACAGGGCAAACACCGGGGAGCTGTTTTTT. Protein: CASSPDRANTGELFF.

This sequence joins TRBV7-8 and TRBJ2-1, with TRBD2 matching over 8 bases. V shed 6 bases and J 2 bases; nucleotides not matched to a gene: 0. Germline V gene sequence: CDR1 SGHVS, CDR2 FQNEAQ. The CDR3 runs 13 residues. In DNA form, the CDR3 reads TGTGCCAGCAGTAGCGGGACCTACAATGAGCAGTTCTTC. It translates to CASSSGTYNEQFF.

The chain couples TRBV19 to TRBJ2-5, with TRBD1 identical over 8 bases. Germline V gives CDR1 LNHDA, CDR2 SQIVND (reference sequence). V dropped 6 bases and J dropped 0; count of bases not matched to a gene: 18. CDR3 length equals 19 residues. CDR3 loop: CASSRTLSGGLWYQETQYF. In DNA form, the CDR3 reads TGTGCCAGTAGCCGGACTTTGTCAGGGGGCCTGTGGTACCAAGAGACCCAGTACTTC.

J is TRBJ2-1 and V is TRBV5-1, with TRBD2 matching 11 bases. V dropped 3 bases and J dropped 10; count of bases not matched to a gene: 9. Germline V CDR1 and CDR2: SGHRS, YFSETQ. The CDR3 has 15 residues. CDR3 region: CASSSGLAGVREQFF. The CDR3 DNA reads TGCGCCAGCAGCTCCGGACTAGCGGGCGTGAGGGAGCAGTTCTTC.

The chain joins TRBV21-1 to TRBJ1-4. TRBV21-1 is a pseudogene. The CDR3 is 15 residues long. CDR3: CASNSLSGNGEKLFF. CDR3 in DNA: TGTGCCAGCAACAGCCTGAGCGGGAACGGAGAAAAACTGTTTTTT.

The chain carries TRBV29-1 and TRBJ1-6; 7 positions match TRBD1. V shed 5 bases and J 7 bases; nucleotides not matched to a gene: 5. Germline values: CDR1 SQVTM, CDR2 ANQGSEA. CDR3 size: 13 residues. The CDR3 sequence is CSVRQGPNSPLHF. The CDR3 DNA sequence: TGCAGCGTTAGACAGGGACCAAATTCACCCCTCCACTTT.

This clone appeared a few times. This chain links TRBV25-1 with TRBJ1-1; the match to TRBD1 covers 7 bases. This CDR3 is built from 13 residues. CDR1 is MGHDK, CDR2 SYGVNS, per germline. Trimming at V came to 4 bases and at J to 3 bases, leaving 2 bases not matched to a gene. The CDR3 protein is CASSGQGYTEAFF. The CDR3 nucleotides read TGTGCCAGCAGTGGACAGGGCTACACTGAAGCTTTCTTT.

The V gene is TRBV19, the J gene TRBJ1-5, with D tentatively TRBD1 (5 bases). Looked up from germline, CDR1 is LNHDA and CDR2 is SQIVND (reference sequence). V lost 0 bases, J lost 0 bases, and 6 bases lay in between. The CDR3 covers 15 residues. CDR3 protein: CASSIEQDSNQPQHF. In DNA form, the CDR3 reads TGTGCCAGTAGTATAGAACAGGATAGCAATCAGCCCCAGCATTTT.

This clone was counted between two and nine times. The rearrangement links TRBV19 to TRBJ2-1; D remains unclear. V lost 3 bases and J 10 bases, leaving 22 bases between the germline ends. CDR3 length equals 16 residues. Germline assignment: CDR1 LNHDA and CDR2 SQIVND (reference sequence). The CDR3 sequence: CASSIFADPSAGEQFF. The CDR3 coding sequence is TGTGCCAGTAGTATTTTCGCGGACCCGAGTGCTGGGGAGCAGTTCTTC.

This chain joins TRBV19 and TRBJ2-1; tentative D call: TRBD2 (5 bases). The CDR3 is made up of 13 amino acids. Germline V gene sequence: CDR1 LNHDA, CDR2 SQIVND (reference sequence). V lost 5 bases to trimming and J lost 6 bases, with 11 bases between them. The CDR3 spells CASSPSGINEQFF. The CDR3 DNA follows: TGTGCCAGTAGTCCGTCGGGGATCAATGAGCAGTTCTTC.

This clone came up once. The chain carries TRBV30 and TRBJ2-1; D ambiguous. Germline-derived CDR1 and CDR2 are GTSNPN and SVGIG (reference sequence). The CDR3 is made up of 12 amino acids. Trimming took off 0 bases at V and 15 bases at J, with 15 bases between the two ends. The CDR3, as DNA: TGTGCCTGGAGTGTTGTCGAACCCTCGCCGTTCTTC. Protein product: CAWSVVEPSPFF.

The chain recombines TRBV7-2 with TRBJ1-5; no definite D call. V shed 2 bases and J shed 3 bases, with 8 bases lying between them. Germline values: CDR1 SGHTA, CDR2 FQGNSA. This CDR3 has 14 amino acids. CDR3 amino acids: CASSLMRLNQPQHF. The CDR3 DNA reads TGTGCCAGCAGCTTAATGCGCCTCAATCAGCCCCAGCATTTT.

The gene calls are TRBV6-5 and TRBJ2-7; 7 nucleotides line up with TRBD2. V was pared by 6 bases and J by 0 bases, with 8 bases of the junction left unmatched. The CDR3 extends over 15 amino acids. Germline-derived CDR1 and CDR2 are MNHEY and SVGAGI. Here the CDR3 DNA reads TGTGCCAGCAGATTCGGGAGGAAGGGCTCCTACGAGCAGTACTTC. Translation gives CASRFGRKGSYEQYF.

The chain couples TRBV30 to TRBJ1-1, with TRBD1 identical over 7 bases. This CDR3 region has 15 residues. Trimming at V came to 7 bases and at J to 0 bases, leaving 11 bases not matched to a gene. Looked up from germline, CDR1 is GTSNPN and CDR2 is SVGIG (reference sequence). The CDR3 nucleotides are TGTGCCTCAGAGTCGACAGGGAAGGTGAACACTGAAGCTTTCTTT. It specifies CASESTGKVNTEAFF. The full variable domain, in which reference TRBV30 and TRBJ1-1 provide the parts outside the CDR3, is SQTIHQWPATLVQPVGSPLSLECTVEGTSNPNLYWYRQAAGRGLQLLFYSVGIGQISSEVPQNLSASRPQDRQFILSSKKLLLSDSGFYLCASESTGKVNTEAFFGQGTRLTVV.

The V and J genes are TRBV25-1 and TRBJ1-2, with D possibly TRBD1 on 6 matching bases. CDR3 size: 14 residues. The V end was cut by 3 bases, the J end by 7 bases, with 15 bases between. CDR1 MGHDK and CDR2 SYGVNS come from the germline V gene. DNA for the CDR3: TGTGCCAGCAGTGACCTAATCTCGACAGGTGGCTACACCTTC. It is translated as CASSDLISTGGYTF.

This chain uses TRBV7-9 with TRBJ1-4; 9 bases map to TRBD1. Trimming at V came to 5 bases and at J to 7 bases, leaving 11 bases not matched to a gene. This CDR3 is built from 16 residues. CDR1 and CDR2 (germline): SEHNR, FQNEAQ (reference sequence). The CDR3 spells CASSLGRQGVREKLFF. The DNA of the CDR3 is TGTGCCAGCAGCCTGGGCCGACAGGGGGTACGTGAAAAACTGTTTTTT. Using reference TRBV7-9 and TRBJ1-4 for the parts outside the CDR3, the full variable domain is DTGVSQNPRHKITKRGQNVTFRCDPISEHNRLYWYRQTLGQGPEFLTYFQNEAQLEKSRLLSDRFSAERPKGSFSTLEIQRTEQGDSAMYLCASSLGRQGVREKLFFGSGTQLSVL.

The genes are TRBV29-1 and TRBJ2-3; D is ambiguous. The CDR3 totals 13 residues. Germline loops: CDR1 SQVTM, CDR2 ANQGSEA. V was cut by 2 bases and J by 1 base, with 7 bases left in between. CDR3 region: CSVEWAGTDTQYF. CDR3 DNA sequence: TGCAGCGTTGAATGGGCCGGCACAGATACGCAGTATTTT.

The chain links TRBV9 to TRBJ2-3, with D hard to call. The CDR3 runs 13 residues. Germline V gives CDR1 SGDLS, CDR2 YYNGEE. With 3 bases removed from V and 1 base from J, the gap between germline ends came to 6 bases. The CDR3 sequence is CASSEPGTDTQYF. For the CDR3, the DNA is TGTGCCAGCAGCGAGCCGGGCACAGATACGCAGTATTTT. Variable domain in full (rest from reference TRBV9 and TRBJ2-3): DSGVTQTPKHLITATGQRVTLRCSPRSGDLSVYWYQQSLDQGLQFLIQYYNGEERAKGNILERFSAQQFPDLHSELNLSSLELGDSALYFCASSEPGTDTQYFGPGTRLTVL.

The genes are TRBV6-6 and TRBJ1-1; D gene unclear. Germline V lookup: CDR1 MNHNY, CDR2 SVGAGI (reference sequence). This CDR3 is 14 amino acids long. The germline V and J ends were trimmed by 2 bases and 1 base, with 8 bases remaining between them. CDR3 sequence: CASSYTPENTEAFF. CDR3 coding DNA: TGTGCCAGCAGTTACACACCCGAGAACACTGAAGCTTTCTTT.

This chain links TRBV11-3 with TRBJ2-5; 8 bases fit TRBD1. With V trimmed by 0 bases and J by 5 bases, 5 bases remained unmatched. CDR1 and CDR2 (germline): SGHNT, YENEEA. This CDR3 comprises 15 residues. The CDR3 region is CASSLDSGGGETQYF. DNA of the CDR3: TGTGCCAGCAGCTTAGACTCAGGGGGCGGTGAGACCCAGTACTTC.

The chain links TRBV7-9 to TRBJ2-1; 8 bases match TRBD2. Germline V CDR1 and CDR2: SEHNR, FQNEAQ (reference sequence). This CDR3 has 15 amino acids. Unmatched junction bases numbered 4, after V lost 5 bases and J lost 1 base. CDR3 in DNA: TGTGCCAGCAGCATGACTAGCGTGTCCTACAATGAGCAGTTCTTC. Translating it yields CASSMTSVSYNEQFF.

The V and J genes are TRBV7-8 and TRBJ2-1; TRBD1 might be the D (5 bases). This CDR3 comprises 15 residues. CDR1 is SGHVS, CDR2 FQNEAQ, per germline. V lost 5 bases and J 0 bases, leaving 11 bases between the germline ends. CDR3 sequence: CASSPETASYNEQFF. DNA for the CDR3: TGTGCCAGCAGCCCTGAGACAGCCTCCTACAATGAGCAGTTCTTC.